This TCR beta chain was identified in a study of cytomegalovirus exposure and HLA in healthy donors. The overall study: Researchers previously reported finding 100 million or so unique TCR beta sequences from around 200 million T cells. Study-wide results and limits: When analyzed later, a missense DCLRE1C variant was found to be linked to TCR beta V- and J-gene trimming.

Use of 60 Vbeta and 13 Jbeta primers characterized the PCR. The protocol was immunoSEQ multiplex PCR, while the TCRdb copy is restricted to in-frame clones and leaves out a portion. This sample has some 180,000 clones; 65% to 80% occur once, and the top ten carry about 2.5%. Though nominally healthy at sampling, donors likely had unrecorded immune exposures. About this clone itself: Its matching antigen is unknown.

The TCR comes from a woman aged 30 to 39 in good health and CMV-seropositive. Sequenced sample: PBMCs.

CDR3 protein: CASSLVSGGRFFTDTQYF. DNA for the CDR3: TGCGCCAGCAGCTTGGTGTCAGGGGGACGTTTCTTCACAGATACGCAGTATTTT. The rearrangement uses TRBV5-1 and TRBJ2-3; 7 nucleotides match TRBD1. CDR1 and CDR2 (germline): SGHRS, YFSETQ. This CDR3 region has 18 residues. Trimming took 0 bases from V and 2 from J; bases not matched to a gene: 12. Looking up the rest from reference TRBV5-1 and TRBJ2-3 gives the full variable domain: KAGVTQTPRYLIKTRGQQVTLSCSPISGHRSVSWYQQTPGQGLQFLFEYFSETQRNKGNFPGRFSGRQFSNSRSEMNVSTLELGDSALYLCASSLVSGGRFFTDTQYFGPGTRLTVL.